This T cell receptor (beta chain) derives from a study of T cells in Graves' hyperthyroidism and ophthalmopathy. Study-wide context: Initial diagnosis, before any treatment, was when peripheral blood was collected.

Overall study results and limits: Blood also contained most expanded thyroid clonotypes above 0.001.

Researchers amplified the TCR beta CDR3 regions from RNA transcripts. An initial round of RT-PCR targeting the TCR CDR3 relied on the HTBI primer set. TCRdb called the multiplex PCR reads again in MiXCR, with one record for every CDR3 protein. The sample has around 280,000 distinct CDR3 sequences; about 13% are singletons. This clonotype came up many times. Its antigen is not identified. Fresh peripheral blood, 7.5 to 10 ml, was the source of the PBMCs. What was sequenced was blood. The TCR was taken from a woman between 40 and 55 years old with Graves' hyperthyroidism.

CDR3 nucleotide sequence: TGTGCCAGCAGTTTGCAGGTCAATCAGCCCCAGCATTTT. Protein product: CASSLQVNQPQHF. This chain joins TRBV2 and TRBJ1-5; no clear D gene. The V end lost 5 bases, the J end lost 3 bases, and 8 bases lay between the germline ends. From germline, CDR1 is SNHLY and CDR2 FYNNEI. This CDR3 region has 13 residues.